The rows below give T cell receptor beta chains drawn from one sample of a study of response to subunit inactivated influenza vaccine. TCRdb redid the calling of the RT-PCR reads with MiXCR, one entry per CDR3 protein. Found here are hundreds of thousands of distinct CDR3 sequences, roughly 12% of them singletons; the top ten hold 9.5% to 13%. This sample comprised PBMCs from blood, obtained on the day of vaccination. Receptor source: a man between 45 and 60 years old who received an inactivated influenza vaccine. CDR3s include the opening cysteine and the closing phenylalanine or tryptophan. A D gene is named only where the DNA matches it firmly. Clone size is stated in some rows and not others, as once, few, many or a class when expanded.

TGTGCCAGCAGCCGCCCCAACAGAAACACCGGGGAGCTGTTTTTT,CASSRPNRNTGELFF,TRBV6-2/TRBV6-3,.,few,TRBJ2-2
TGTGCCTGGAGTTTAGGATGGGCCTACGAGCAGTACTTC,CAWSLGWAYEQYF,TRBV30,.,.,TRBJ2-7
TGTGCCAGCAGTTTACCCCCCATTAGTCAGGCTTTCTTT,CASSLPPISQAFF,TRBV12-3/TRBV12-4,.,.,TRBJ1-1
TGTGCCAGCAGCTCAGATAGCGGGAGGGGGAATTACGAGCAGTACTTC,CASSSDSGRGNYEQYF,TRBV7-9,TRBD2,.,TRBJ2-7
TGCAGTGCTAGAGATTCTTGGGACACTGAAGCTTTCTTT,CSARDSWDTEAFF,TRBV20-1,.,.,TRBJ1-1
TGTGCCACCAGTGATTGGGGAATAGCGGGAGAAGCCTACAATGAGCAGTTCTTC,CATSDWGIAGEAYNEQFF,TRBV24-1,TRBD2,.,TRBJ2-1
TGCGCCAGCAGTCCGCTCCAGGGGGGGACCCAGTACTTC,CASSPLQGGTQYF,TRBV10-2,.,.,TRBJ2-5
TGTGCCAGCAGTTTCCCCCCGTTACAGGGTGAAGACAATGAGCAGTTCTTC,CASSFPPLQGEDNEQFF,TRBV27,.,many,TRBJ2-1
TGCAGTGCTAGCCTCCGGACCCAGTACTTC,CSASLRTQYF,TRBV20-1,.,few,TRBJ2-5
TGTGCCAGCAGCCAAGACGAGGGCGGGAGGGCCTACAATGAGCAGTTCTTC,CASSQDEGGRAYNEQFF,TRBV3-1,TRBD2,many,TRBJ2-1
TGTGCCAGCAGCCTTCTCGGAAAAGAGACCCAGTACTTC,CASSLLGKETQYF,TRBV3-1,.,few,TRBJ2-5
TGCGCCAGCAGGAGGATGACGAATGAAAAACTGTTTTTT,CASRRMTNEKLFF,TRBV5-1,.,.,TRBJ1-4
TGTGCCAGCAGTTTATGGCGGCAGGAGATAGCCCGTCAGCCCCAGCATTTT,CASSLWRQEIARQPQHF,TRBV28,.,few,TRBJ1-5
TGTGCCAGCACGGCTAGCGGGCAAGAGACCCAGTACTTC,CASTASGQETQYF,TRBV28,TRBD2,few,TRBJ2-5
TGCAGCGTTCTAGCGGTCTCCTACAATGAGCAGTTCTTC,CSVLAVSYNEQFF,TRBV29-1,TRBD2,.,TRBJ2-1
TGTGCCAGCAGTTTAGGTTTAGGGAGCACAGATACGCAGTATTTT,CASSLGLGSTDTQYF,TRBV12-3/TRBV12-4,.,many,TRBJ2-3
TGTGCCAGCAGCCGGGGGGGGGGCCTTCCTCCTTACGATGAGCAGTTCTTC,CASSRGGGLPPYDEQFF,TRBV7-2,TRBD2,.,TRBJ2-1
TGCAGTGCTAGAGATCAAGTACTGGAGCAGTACTTC,CSARDQVLEQYF,TRBV20-1,.,.,TRBJ2-7
TGTGCCAGCAGCCATGAGGGTCCTCCCTACGAGCAGTACTTC,CASSHEGPPYEQYF,TRBV12-3/TRBV12-4,.,few,TRBJ2-7
TGTGCCAGCAGCTTAGCGTGGCTGGGACAAGAGACCCAGTACTTC,CASSLAWLGQETQYF,TRBV7-6,.,few,TRBJ2-5
TGTGCCAGCAGCGTAGCCGGGATCTACAATGAGCAGTTCTTC,CASSVAGIYNEQFF,TRBV9,.,few,TRBJ2-1
TGTGCCAGCAGCCAGGAGCTAGCGGGAGGGCTCTACGAGCAGTACTTC,CASSQELAGGLYEQYF,TRBV4-2,TRBD2,many,TRBJ2-7
TGCGCCAGCAGCCGGACCGACAGGAAGGGACTACGGGAGCAGTACTTC,CASSRTDRKGLREQYF,TRBV4-3,.,.,TRBJ2-7
TGCGCCAGCAGCCAGGGGACAGGCAGCAACACCGGGGAGCTGTTTTTT,CASSQGTGSNTGELFF,TRBV4-3,TRBD1,.,TRBJ2-2
TGCGCCAGCAGCCAAAGGACGGCCTATGGCTACACCTTC,CASSQRTAYGYTF,TRBV4-1,.,many,TRBJ1-2
TGTGCCAGCAGCTTCGGACTAGCGGGAGGGAATTACGAGCAGTACTTC,CASSFGLAGGNYEQYF,TRBV7-2,TRBD2,few,TRBJ2-7
TGTGCCAGCAGTGTCAGGGGGCGGTCCTACGAGCAGTACTTC,CASSVRGRSYEQYF,TRBV28,TRBD1,many,TRBJ2-7
TGCGCCAGCAGCCGCGGGGAGGACACTGAAGCTTTCTTT,CASSRGEDTEAFF,TRBV5-1,.,.,TRBJ1-1
TGTGCCAGCAATCCGACAGGGAACTATGGCTACACCTTC,CASNPTGNYGYTF,TRBV25-1,TRBD1,.,TRBJ1-2
TGTGCCAGCACTGCGTCGGGGGGATGGAGCGGGGAGCTGTTTTTT,CASTASGGWSGELFF,TRBV12-3/TRBV12-4,TRBD2,few,TRBJ2-2
TGCAGCGCGGAAGGGCCAGAGGTCTACAATGAGCAGTTCTTC,CSAEGPEVYNEQFF,TRBV29-1,.,few,TRBJ2-1
TGTGCCAGCTCACCACCGGGGCTCCGAGGCACAGATACGCAGTATTTT,CASSPPGLRGTDTQYF,TRBV18,.,few,TRBJ2-3
TGCAGCGTGGCCGGACAGGTTGGACTAGCCAGGGCCTACGAGCAGTACTTC,CSVAGQVGLARAYEQYF,TRBV29-1,.,few,TRBJ2-7
TGTGCCAGCAGCTTAGGACGGGGTACGCAGTATTTT,CASSLGRGTQYF,TRBV7-9,.,many,TRBJ2-3
TGTGCCAGCAGCTTAGCGGTGGCTAACAATGAGCAGTTCTTC,CASSLAVANNEQFF,TRBV7-9,.,few,TRBJ2-1
TGTGCCAGCAGTCTCGGAGTGTTTAGTCGGAATGAGCAGTTCTTC,CASSLGVFSRNEQFF,TRBV12-3/TRBV12-4,.,many,TRBJ2-1
TGTGCCAGCAGCTCACTAGCTCACGCCTACGAGCAGTACTTC,CASSSLAHAYEQYF,TRBV7-8,.,.,TRBJ2-7
TGTGCCAGCAGTTCCATGACAGGGTGGGGAGAGACCCAGTACTTC,CASSSMTGWGETQYF,TRBV12-3/TRBV12-4,TRBD1,few,TRBJ2-5
TGCGCCAGCGGGACTCGGCGCCATGGCTACACCTTC,CASGTRRHGYTF,TRBV4-1,.,many,TRBJ1-2
TGCGCCAGCACTCCGGGCGGCAGGTACTCTGGAAACACCATATATTTT,CASTPGGRYSGNTIYF,TRBV5-1,.,.,TRBJ1-3
TGTGCCAGCTCACCTCCCCTCCTTAGTAACGAGCAGTACTTC,CASSPPLLSNEQYF,TRBV18,.,few,TRBJ2-7
TGTGCCAGGAGCTATACTTCCCAATACGAGCAGTACTTC,CARSYTSQYEQYF,TRBV7-9,.,.,TRBJ2-7
TGTGCCAGCAGTTCCCACCACAATGGGCAGGGATCAGGCTACACCTTC,CASSSHHNGQGSGYTF,TRBV6-5,.,.,TRBJ1-2
TGTGCCTGGAGCGGAGAGGTCGGGAACGAGCAGTACTTC,CAWSGEVGNEQYF,TRBV30,.,few,TRBJ2-7
TGCGCCAGCAGCTCCCCTGGACTAGCGGGGGAAGTGGAAACCTACGAGCAGTACTTC,CASSSPGLAGEVETYEQYF,TRBV5-1,TRBD2,few,TRBJ2-7
TGCAGTGCTAGCTTGGAATATGGCTACAACTTC,CSASLEYGYNF,TRBV20-1,.,once,TRBJ1-2
TGTGCCAGCAGTTTATCCCTCGGACTAGCGGGAGTGTGGAACACCGGGGAGCTGTTTTTT,CASSLSLGLAGVWNTGELFF,TRBV28,TRBD2,.,TRBJ2-2
TGTGCCAGCAGTAAGAATAGCCCCCGGTCTCCCGGGGAGCTGTTTTTT,CASSKNSPRSPGELFF,TRBV6-2/TRBV6-3,.,.,TRBJ2-2
TGCAGCGTTGAGAAAGGGAACTATGGCTACACCTTC,CSVEKGNYGYTF,TRBV29-1,.,.,TRBJ1-2
TGTGCCAGCAGCCAATCCCATCGCCGTCTCGGCTTCAATGAGCAGTTCTTC,CASSQSHRRLGFNEQFF,TRBV3-1,.,few,TRBJ2-1
TGTGCCATCAGTGAGTCCGGAGGTTCCAGCAATGAGCAGTTCTTC,CAISESGGSSNEQFF,TRBV10-3,.,.,TRBJ2-1
TGTGCCAGCAGTTACAGATATTCTAGCAATCAGCCCCAGCATTTT,CASSYRYSSNQPQHF,TRBV6-5,.,.,TRBJ1-5
TGTGCCAGCCGGGAGTTAGAAAAAACCAGGCACCGATACCAAGAGACCCAGTACTTC,CASRELEKTRHRYQETQYF,TRBV6-2/TRBV6-3,.,few,TRBJ2-5
TGCGCCAGCAGCCAGCAGACAGGGCGACAAGAGACCCAGTACTTC,CASSQQTGRQETQYF,TRBV4-3,TRBD1,few,TRBJ2-5
TGTGCCAGCAGTTTGCGGACAGGGGGTCAAAACATTCAGTACTTC,CASSLRTGGQNIQYF,TRBV27,TRBD1,.,TRBJ2-4